One sample yielded the 32 T cell receptor beta chains listed below, sequenced in a study of OX40 agonist ivuxolimab in advanced cancers. The assay was immunoSEQ multiplex PCR, and TCRdb's table has in-frame clones only and misses some. Of fewer than 70,000 clones listed, roughly 86% are singletons. The input for sequencing was CD4+ or CD8+ T cells sorted from blood, taken in a trial of the OX40 agonist ivuxolimab. The receptor set was obtained from an adult with an advanced solid tumor such as melanoma, head and neck, liver or kidney cancer.

The J gene is TRBJ2-2, the V gene TRBV5-4; TRBD2 might be the D (5 bases). V was pared by 4 bases and J by 3 bases, with 13 bases between. This CDR3 has 15 residues. Germline CDR1 reads SGHNT; CDR2 reads YYREEE (reference sequence). CDR3 nucleotides: TGTGCCAGCAGCCCGTACACTAGGGACACCGGGGAGCTGTTTTTT. It translates to CASSPYTRDTGELFF.

The V call is TRBV6-5, the J call TRBJ1-1; D uncertain. The CDR3 is 13 residues long. Germline lookup yields CDR1 MNHEY and CDR2 SVGAGI. V dropped 5 bases and J dropped 10 bases, with 17 bases sitting between them. The CDR3 nucleotides read TGTGCCAGCAGTAGGACCGGGTTTTTGGGAGCTTTCTTT. It encodes CASSRTGFLGAFF.

The J gene is TRBJ1-4, the V gene TRBV27; 8 bases are a match to TRBD1. The ends lost 3 bases at V and 5 bases at J; junction bases unmatched: 5. The CDR3 length is 15 residues. CDR1 is MNHEY and CDR2 is SMNVEV in the germline V gene (reference sequence). CDR3 protein: CASSFHRGGNEKLFF. CDR3 nucleotide sequence: TGTGCCAGCAGTTTCCACAGGGGGGGGAATGAAAAACTGTTTTTT.

The chain combines TRBV9 with TRBJ2-1; D perhaps matches TRBD2 (6 bases). The CDR3 loop spans 16 amino acids. V was clipped by 3 bases and J by 7 bases, with 20 bases between them. The germline V gene encodes CDR1 SGDLS and CDR2 YYNGEE. The CDR3 spells CASSAGGPNEANEQFF. In DNA, the CDR3 is TGTGCCAGCAGCGCCGGGGGACCAAACGAGGCTAATGAGCAGTTCTTC.

The CDR3 sequence is CASSQQGANIDTQYF. CDR3 bases: TGCGCCAGCAGCCAACAGGGGGCGAACATAGATACGCAGTATTTT. The chain carries TRBV5-1 and TRBJ2-3, with 9 bases matching TRBD1. The junction had 8 bases not matched to a gene; V was cut back by 4 bases and J by 5 bases. Germline CDR1 is SGHRS and CDR2 is YFSETQ. CDR3 length: 15 residues.

V and J are TRBV18 and TRBJ2-1; D is unresolved. This CDR3 has 15 residues. V lost 1 base and J lost 6, with 13 bases in between. Per germline, CDR1 KGHSH and CDR2 LQKENI. In DNA, the CDR3 is TGTGCCAGCTCACCACAGGGCAGTAGAGGCAATGAGCAGTTCTTC. It translates to CASSPQGSRGNEQFF.

The rearrangement uses TRBV2 and TRBJ2-3, with 8 bases aligning to TRBD1. V was clipped by 7 bases and J by 10 bases; unmatched bases: 13. CDR1 SNHLY and CDR2 FYNNEI come from the germline V gene. The CDR3 contains 14 residues. The CDR3 DNA sequence: TGTGCCAGCACCCAGTGGGGGACAGGTAATCCGCAGTATTTT. Translated: CASTQWGTGNPQYF. Full variable domain (missing parts from reference TRBV2 and TRBJ2-3): EPEVTQTPSHQVTQMGQEVILRCVPISNHLYFYWYRQILGQKVEFLVSFYNNEISEKSEIFDDQFSVERPDGSNFTLKIRSTKLEDSAMYFCASTQWGTGNPQYFGPGTRLTVL.

The gene calls are TRBV4-3 and TRBJ2-3; the match to TRBD1 covers 8 bases. V shed 4 bases, J shed 4 bases, and the junction held 4 bases outside the gene matches. Germline V lookup: CDR1 LGHNA, CDR2 YSLEER. CDR3 length: 14 amino acids. CDR3 DNA sequence: TGCGCCAGCAGCCGAACACAGGGGGCAGATACGCAGTATTTT. Encoded protein: CASSRTQGADTQYF.

The V gene is TRBV5-1, the J gene TRBJ2-1; 11 positions agree with TRBD2. Germline V gene sequence: CDR1 SGHRS, CDR2 YFSETQ. The CDR3 extends over 16 amino acids. Trimming cost V 3 bases and J 3 bases; bases outside gene matches: 5. CDR3 coding DNA: TGCGCCAGCAGCTCCGGGACTAGCGGTTTCTACAATGAGCAGTTCTTC. Its translation: CASSSGTSGFYNEQFF.

V is TRBV7-2 and J is TRBJ2-5; 9 bases line up with TRBD1. V lost 1 base, J lost 5 bases, and 5 bases stayed unmatched. Germline CDR1 and CDR2: SGHTA and FQGNSA. CDR3 length equals 15 residues. The CDR3 nucleotides are TGTGCCAGCAGCTTAGACAGGGGGCGGGTTGAGACCCAGTACTTC. It is translated as CASSLDRGRVETQYF.

The J gene is TRBJ1-1, the V gene TRBV29-1; no clear D. The CDR3 consists of 11 residues. In germline, CDR1 is SQVTM, CDR2 ANQGSEA. V was clipped by 4 bases and J by 6 bases, with 9 bases between them. CDR3 protein: CSVGVKSEAFF. For the CDR3, the DNA is TGCAGCGTTGGGGTTAAATCTGAAGCTTTCTTT.

This sequence joins TRBV6-5 and TRBJ1-2, with D hard to call. The germline CDR1 and CDR2 sequences are MNHEY and SVGAGI. The CDR3 runs 13 residues. The V gene lost 6 bases and the J gene lost 7 bases, with 15 bases spanning the gap. CDR3 region: CASSDPGYGGYTF. The CDR3 region has the DNA TGTGCCAGCAGCGACCCTGGATATGGTGGCTACACCTTC.

This chain links TRBV9 with TRBJ1-2, with D perhaps TRBD1 (6 bases). The CDR3 sequence is 15 residues long. Trimming shortened V by 2 bases and J by 4 bases, and 15 bases separated the two germline ends. The germline CDR1 and CDR2 sequences are SGDLS and YYNGEE. CDR3 sequence reads: CASSVQDRPIYGYTF. The CDR3 DNA sequence: TGTGCCAGCAGCGTCCAGGACAGACCAATCTATGGCTACACCTTC.

A few counts support this clone. The chain uses TRBV30 and TRBJ1-2, with a weak D call TRBD1 (5 bases). The V and J ends lost 3 bases and 4 bases respectively, with 18 bases between them. The CDR3 runs 15 residues. Germline loops: CDR1 GTSNPN, CDR2 SVGIG (reference sequence). The CDR3 reads CAWRFLWGEVYGYTF. The DNA for the CDR3 is TGTGCCTGGAGATTCCTCTGGGGGGAAGTCTATGGCTACACCTTC.

The rearrangement links TRBV18 to TRBJ2-5, with a weak D call TRBD2 (7 bases). The CDR3 runs 15 residues. The V gene lost 0 bases and the J gene lost 5 bases, with 13 bases spanning the gap. Germline V gene sequence: CDR1 KGHSH, CDR2 LQKENI. CDR3 protein: CASSPPGGARETQYF. The CDR3 nucleotides read TGTGCCAGCTCACCACCGGGGGGGGCGCGTGAGACCCAGTACTTC. Combining the CDR3 with reference TRBV18 and TRBJ2-5 gives the whole variable domain NAGVMQNPRHLVRRRGQEARLRCSPMKGHSHVYWYRQLPEEGLKFMVYLQKENIIDESGMPKERFSAEFPKEGPSILRIQQVVRGDSAAYFCASSPPGGARETQYFGPGTRLLVL.

About this clone: Other DNA sequences in the sample encode the same CDR3. The chain recombines TRBV28 with TRBJ2-5; D is ambiguous. Germline V gene lookup returns CDR1 MDHEN and CDR2 SYDVKM. CDR3 length: 12 residues. V was trimmed by 4 bases and J by 4 bases, leaving 7 bases between them. The CDR3 nucleotides are TGTGCCAGCAGTTCCGGTCTAGAGACCCAGTACTTC. This translates into CASSSGLETQYF.

CDR3 bases: TGTGCCAGCAGCAAAACAGGGGTGAGAGGCTATGGCTACACCTTC. Protein sequence: CASSKTGVRGYGYTF. The chain joins TRBV21-1 to TRBJ1-2; the tabulated D call, TRBD1, remains unverified against the DNA. TRBV21-1 is noted as a pseudogene. CDR3 size: 15 residues.

This chain links TRBV5-1 with TRBJ2-5; 7 bases agree with TRBD2. The J call may be faulty, since TRBJ2-7 better matches the DNA end. The CDR3 spans 14 residues. Germline values: CDR1 SGHRS, CDR2 YFSETQ. CDR3 in DNA: TGCGCCAGCAGCTTCTTAGCGGGTTCCTACGAGCAGTACTTC. It codes for CASSFLAGSYEQYF.

The J gene is TRBJ1-3, the V gene TRBV7-9; D possibly corresponds to TRBD1 (6 bases). The V gene's germline CDR1 is SEHNR and CDR2 FQNEAQ (reference sequence). The CDR3 has 15 amino acids. Trimming removed 3 bases from V and 5 bases from J, with 14 bases in between. The CDR3 DNA sequence: TGTGCCAGCAGCTTTGGAGGGGGACCGAGAAACACCATATATTTT. Its protein is CASSFGGGPRNTIYF.

The genes are TRBV5-4 and TRBJ2-5; 7 bases map to TRBD2. This CDR3 spans 15 amino acids. Germline CDR1 reads SGHNT; CDR2 reads YYREEE (reference sequence). The junction had 4 bases not matched to a gene; V was cut back by 0 bases and J by 2 bases. CDR3 nucleotides: TGTGCCAGCAGCTTGGCTAGGGGAGGGCAAGAGACCCAGTACTTC. Encoded protein: CASSLARGGQETQYF.

This clone came up once. This rearrangement joins TRBV7-9 to TRBJ2-5; 8 nucleotides line up with TRBD2. V shed 5 bases, J shed 11 bases, and the junction held 10 bases outside the gene matches. Looked up from germline, CDR1 is SEHNR and CDR2 is FQNEAQ (reference sequence). The CDR3 is 13 amino acids. The CDR3 nucleotides read TGTGCCAGCAGCCCGGGGGGGAACAGACGACAGTACTTC. It codes for CASSPGGNRRQYF.

The J gene is TRBJ1-5, the V gene TRBV2; D is undetermined. CDR1 and CDR2 from the germline V gene are SNHLY and FYNNEI. This CDR3 region has 15 residues. The germline V and J ends were trimmed by 7 bases and 2 bases, with 15 bases remaining between them. Here the CDR3 reads CASIETRRGNQPQHF. The CDR3 nucleotides read TGTGCCAGCATCGAGACTCGTCGAGGCAATCAGCCCCAGCATTTT.

On this clone: One junction end does not reproduce the germline sequence, and a read error may be involved. J is TRBJ1-5 and V is TRBV4-1; D is unclear. This CDR3 spans 13 amino acids. CDR1 and CDR2 (germline): MGHRA, YSYEKL. As DNA, the CDR3 is TGCGCCAGCAGCCAAGATCAACAGCGCATCAGGACTTTT. Translation gives CASSQDQQRIRTF.

The chain has TRBV7-9 and TRBJ2-3, with 7 nucleotides matching TRBD2. Germline CDR1 and CDR2: SEHNR and FQNEAQ (reference sequence). J gave up 0 bases and V 4 bases, and 7 bases lay outside the gene matches. The CDR3 totals 16 residues. The CDR3 protein is CASSYPSSGSTDTQYF. The CDR3 DNA reads as TGTGCCAGCAGCTACCCCTCTAGCGGTAGCACAGATACGCAGTATTTT.

The chain uses TRBV29-1 and TRBJ1-4; 7 bases fit TRBD1. Germline assignment: CDR1 SQVTM and CDR2 ANQGSEA. The CDR3 is made up of 12 amino acids. V dropped 7 bases and J dropped 5; count of bases not matched to a gene: 4. The CDR3 reads CSGGQLNEKLFF. For the CDR3, the DNA is TGCAGCGGGGGACAGCTAAATGAAAAACTGTTTTTT. The whole variable domain, remainder taken from reference TRBV29-1 and TRBJ1-4, is SAVISQKPSRDICQRGTSLTIQCQVDSQVTMMFWYRQQPGQSLTLIATANQGSEATYESGFVIDKFPISRPNLTFSTLTVSNMSPEDSSIYLCSGGQLNEKLFFGSGTQLSVL.

This chain uses TRBV19 with TRBJ2-7; D is perhaps TRBD1 (5 bases). The CDR3 extends over 13 amino acids. Trimming took 3 bases from V and 1 from J, leaving 7 bases between them. Germline-derived CDR1 and CDR2 are LNHDA and SQIVND (reference sequence). CDR3 sequence (DNA): TGTGCCAGTAGTATTCAGGGTTCCTACGAGCAGTACTTC. As protein: CASSIQGSYEQYF.

This chain uses TRBV6-4 with TRBJ2-1; TRBD2 might be the D (7 bases). The CDR3 runs to 16 residues. CDR1 MRHNA and CDR2 SNTAGT come from the germline V gene. V lost 8 bases to trimming and J lost 2 bases, with 19 bases between them. The CDR3 region has the DNA TGTGCCAGCTCCGAGGGGGGGAGGGGCGCCTACAATGAGCAGTTCTTC. Translating it yields CASSEGGRGAYNEQFF.

This clone has only a few counts. This chain links TRBV27 with TRBJ1-5; D gene unclear. The V end was cut by 3 bases, the J end by 0 bases, with 6 bases between. CDR3 length equals 14 residues. Germline CDR1 MNHEY, CDR2 SMNVEV (reference sequence). DNA of the CDR3: TGTGCCAGCAGTTTTGGTCCTAGCAATCAGCCCCAGCATTTT. Protein product: CASSFGPSNQPQHF.

The chain has TRBV5-1 and TRBJ1-2; D not certain. The CDR3 runs to 15 residues. V was trimmed by 0 bases and J by 5 bases, leaving 14 bases between them. Germline CDR1 reads SGHRS; CDR2 reads YFSETQ. CDR3 residues: CASSLAAGGSYGYTF. The CDR3 region has the DNA TGCGCCAGCAGCTTGGCGGCAGGAGGATCGTATGGCTACACCTTC.

The chain links TRBV9 to TRBJ2-7; maybe TRBD2 (6 bases). This CDR3 contains 16 residues. Looked up from germline, CDR1 is SGDLS and CDR2 is YYNGEE. Trimming pared 2 bases from V and 7 bases from J, leaving 22 bases between. The CDR3 region is CASSVSPGTSRREQYF. CDR3 sequence (DNA): TGTGCCAGCAGCGTCTCCCCTGGGACTTCCAGGAGGGAGCAGTACTTC.

This clone has just a few counts. V usage is TRBV5-1 and J usage is TRBJ1-5, with no clear D. V was cut by 10 bases and J by 1 base, with 15 bases left in between. The CDR3 runs 14 residues. Germline values: CDR1 SGHRS, CDR2 YFSETQ. For the CDR3, the DNA is TGCGCCCGCGTAAGCGACAACAGCAATCAGCCCCAGCATTTT. As protein: CARVSDNSNQPQHF.

The chain employs TRBV5-1 and TRBJ2-5; 7 nucleotides agree with TRBD1. Per germline, CDR1 SGHRS and CDR2 YFSETQ. This CDR3 has 15 residues. V trimming: 2 bases; J trimming: 3 bases; junction bases outside the gene matches: 7. The CDR3 sequence is CASSLGTVLKETQYF. In DNA, the CDR3 is TGCGCCAGCAGCTTAGGGACAGTCCTCAAAGAGACCCAGTACTTC.